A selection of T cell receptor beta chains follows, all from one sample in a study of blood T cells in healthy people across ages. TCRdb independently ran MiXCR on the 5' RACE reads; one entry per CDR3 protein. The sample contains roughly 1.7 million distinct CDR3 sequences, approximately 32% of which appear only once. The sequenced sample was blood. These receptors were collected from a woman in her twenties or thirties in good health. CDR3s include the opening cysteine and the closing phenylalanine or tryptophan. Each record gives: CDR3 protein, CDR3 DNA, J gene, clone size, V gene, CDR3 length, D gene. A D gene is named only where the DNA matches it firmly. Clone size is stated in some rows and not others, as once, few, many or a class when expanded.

CDR3aa: CASSQAPPPIGIQYF; CDR3nt: TGCGCCAGCAGCCAAGCCCCCCCTCCCATCGGCATTCAGTACTTC; j_gene: TRBJ2-4; abundance: -; v_gene: TRBV4-1; len: 15; d_gene: -
CDR3aa: CSATAPTNTEAFF; CDR3nt: TGCAGTGCTACCGCTCCAACGAACACTGAAGCTTTCTTT; j_gene: TRBJ1-1; abundance: -; v_gene: TRBV20-1; len: 13; d_gene: -
CDR3aa: CASSLAASGVTDTQYF; CDR3nt: TGTGCCAGCAGCTTAGCGGCTAGCGGGGTAACAGATACGCAGTATTTT; j_gene: TRBJ2-3; abundance: few; v_gene: TRBV7-9; len: 16; d_gene: TRBD2
CDR3aa: CASSPVTEAFF; CDR3nt: TGTGCCAGCAGCCCCGTTACTGAAGCTTTCTTT; j_gene: TRBJ1-1; abundance: -; v_gene: TRBV9; len: 11; d_gene: -
CDR3aa: CASLSLNYGYTF; CDR3nt: TGTGCCTCCCTGTCACTGAACTATGGCTACACCTTC; j_gene: TRBJ1-2; abundance: few; v_gene: TRBV10-3; len: 12; d_gene: -
CDR3aa: CASSRDRTGGANVLTF; CDR3nt: TGTGCCAGCAGTCGGGACAGAACGGGAGGGGCCAACGTCCTGACTTTC; j_gene: TRBJ2-6; abundance: -; v_gene: TRBV6-1; len: 16; d_gene: TRBD1
CDR3aa: CSARDSREQYF; CDR3nt: TGCAGTGCTCGGGACAGTCGCGAGCAGTACTTC; j_gene: TRBJ2-7; abundance: many; v_gene: TRBV20-1; len: 11; d_gene: TRBD1
CDR3aa: CAVRGGIDQPQHF; CDR3nt: TGTGCCGTCAGAGGGGGCATCGATCAGCCCCAGCATTTT; j_gene: TRBJ1-5; abundance: -; v_gene: TRBV10-3; len: 13; d_gene: TRBD1
CDR3aa: CAISEAQQDTQYF; CDR3nt: TGTGCCATCAGTGAAGCCCAGCAAGATACGCAGTATTTT; j_gene: TRBJ2-3; abundance: few; v_gene: TRBV10-3; len: 13; d_gene: -
CDR3aa: CSARAAGGSIGNEQFF; CDR3nt: TGCAGTGCTAGAGCAGCGGGGGGTAGTATCGGCAATGAGCAGTTCTTC; j_gene: TRBJ2-1; abundance: -; v_gene: TRBV20-1; len: 16; d_gene: TRBD2
CDR3aa: CASRQIPWTMGQTSTDTQYF; CDR3nt: TGTGCCAGCAGGCAGATCCCCTGGACTATGGGGCAAACTAGCACAGATACGCAGTATTTT; j_gene: TRBJ2-3; abundance: few; v_gene: TRBV7-8; len: 20; d_gene: -
CDR3aa: CASSLDGTSGRTDTQYF; CDR3nt: TGTGCCAGCAGCTTAGATGGGACTAGCGGGAGAACAGATACGCAGTATTTT; j_gene: TRBJ2-3; abundance: many; v_gene: TRBV7-2; len: 17; d_gene: TRBD2
CDR3aa: CSAGTSEQYF; CDR3nt: TGCAGTGCAGGGACTAGCGAGCAGTACTTC; j_gene: TRBJ2-7; abundance: -; v_gene: TRBV20-1; len: 10; d_gene: TRBD2
CDR3aa: CASSSPGQGTTGANVLTF; CDR3nt: TGTGCCAGCAGTTCACCGGGACAGGGGACCACTGGGGCCAACGTCCTGACTTTC; j_gene: TRBJ2-6; abundance: -; v_gene: TRBV6-2/TRBV6-3; len: 18; d_gene: TRBD1
CDR3aa: CSASGTGEGGYTF; CDR3nt: TGCAGCGCTTCCGGGACAGGCGAAGGTGGCTACACCTTC; j_gene: TRBJ1-2; abundance: many; v_gene: TRBV29-1; len: 13; d_gene: TRBD1
CDR3aa: CASSLTTTSYEQYF; CDR3nt: TGTGCCAGCAGCTTGACTACCACATCCTACGAGCAGTACTTC; j_gene: TRBJ2-7; abundance: -; v_gene: TRBV7-7; len: 14; d_gene: -
CDR3aa: CASSPTPRETQYF; CDR3nt: TGTGCCAGCAGCCCCACTCCGAGGGAGACCCAGTACTTC; j_gene: TRBJ2-5; abundance: many; v_gene: TRBV4-2; len: 13; d_gene: -
CDR3aa: CSVKTGTIEEKLFF; CDR3nt: TGCAGCGTTAAAACCGGGACAATCGAAGAAAAACTGTTTTTT; j_gene: TRBJ1-4; abundance: few; v_gene: TRBV29-1; len: 14; d_gene: -
CDR3aa: CSASGSSGSTDTQYF; CDR3nt: TGCAGTGCTTCGGGGTCTAGCGGGAGCACAGATACGCAGTATTTT; j_gene: TRBJ2-3; abundance: -; v_gene: TRBV20-1; len: 15; d_gene: TRBD2
CDR3aa: CSAQKGTGTNSNQPQHF; CDR3nt: TGCAGTGCTCAAAAGGGGACAGGCACTAATAGCAATCAGCCCCAGCATTTT; j_gene: TRBJ1-5; abundance: -; v_gene: TRBV20-1; len: 17; d_gene: TRBD1
CDR3aa: CSARDPVSYGYTF; CDR3nt: TGCAGTGCTAGAGATCCAGTTTCCTATGGCTACACCTTC; j_gene: TRBJ1-2; abundance: -; v_gene: TRBV20-1; len: 13; d_gene: -
CDR3aa: CASSLDRVFTYEQYF; CDR3nt: TGTGCCAGCAGCCTAGACCGGGTCTTTACCTACGAGCAGTACTTC; j_gene: TRBJ2-7; abundance: -; v_gene: TRBV7-2; len: 15; d_gene: -